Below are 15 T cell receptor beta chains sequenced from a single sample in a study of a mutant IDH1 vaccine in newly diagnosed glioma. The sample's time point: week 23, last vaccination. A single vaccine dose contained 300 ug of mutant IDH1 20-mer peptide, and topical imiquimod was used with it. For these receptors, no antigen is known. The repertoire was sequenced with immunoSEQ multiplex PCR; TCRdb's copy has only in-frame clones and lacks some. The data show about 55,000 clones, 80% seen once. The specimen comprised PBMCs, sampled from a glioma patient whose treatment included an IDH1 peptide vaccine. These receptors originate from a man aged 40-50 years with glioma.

The CDR3 loop is CASSLFHTGAASYEQYF. Written as DNA, the CDR3 is TGTGCCAGCAGTTTATTCCACACGGGCGCGGCGTCCTACGAGCAGTACTTC. J is TRBJ2-7 and V is TRBV27; no clear D gene. This CDR3 contains 17 residues. Germline V gives CDR1 MNHEY, CDR2 SMNVEV (reference sequence). V was clipped by 1 base and J by 1 base, with 17 bases between them.

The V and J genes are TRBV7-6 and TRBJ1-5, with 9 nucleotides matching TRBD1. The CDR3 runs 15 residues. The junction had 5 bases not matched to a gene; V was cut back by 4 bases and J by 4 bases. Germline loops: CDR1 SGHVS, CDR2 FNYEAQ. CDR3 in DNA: TGTGCCAGCAGCTCGCTACAGGGGGCAAATCAGCCCCAGCATTTT. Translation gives CASSSLQGANQPQHF.

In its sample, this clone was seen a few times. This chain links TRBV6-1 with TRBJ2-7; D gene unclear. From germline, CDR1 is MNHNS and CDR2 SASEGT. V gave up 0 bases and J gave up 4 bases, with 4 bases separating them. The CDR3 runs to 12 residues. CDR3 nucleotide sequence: TGTGCCAGCAGTGAAGCAACATACGAGCAGTACTTC. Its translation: CASSEATYEQYF.

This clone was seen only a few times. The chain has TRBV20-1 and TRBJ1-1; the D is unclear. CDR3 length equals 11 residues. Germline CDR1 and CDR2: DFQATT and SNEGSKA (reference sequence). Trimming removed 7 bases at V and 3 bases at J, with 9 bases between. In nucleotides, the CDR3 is TGCAGTGTTCCGGCAGACACTGAAGCTTTCTTT. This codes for CSVPADTEAFF.

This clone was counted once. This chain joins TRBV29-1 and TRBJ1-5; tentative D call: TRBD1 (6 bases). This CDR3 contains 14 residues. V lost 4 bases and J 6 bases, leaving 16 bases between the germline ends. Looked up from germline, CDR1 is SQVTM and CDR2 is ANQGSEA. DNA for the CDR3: TGCAGCGTTGTGACGGACAGCGGCGGTCAGCCCCAGCATTTT. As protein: CSVVTDSGGQPQHF. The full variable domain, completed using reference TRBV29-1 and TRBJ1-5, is SAVISQKPSRDICQRGTSLTIQCQVDSQVTMMFWYRQQPGQSLTLIATANQGSEATYESGFVIDKFPISRPNLTFSTLTVSNMSPEDSSIYLCSVVTDSGGQPQHFGDGTRLSIL.

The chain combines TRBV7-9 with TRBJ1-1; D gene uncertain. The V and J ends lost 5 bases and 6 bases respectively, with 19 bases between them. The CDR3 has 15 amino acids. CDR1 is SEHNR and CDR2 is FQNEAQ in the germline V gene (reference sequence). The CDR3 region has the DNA TGTGCCAGCAGCCTACAGTCCTTACCCGGTTCTGAAGCTTTCTTT. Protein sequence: CASSLQSLPGSEAFF.

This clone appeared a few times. The CDR3 loop is CASSLSPPASYNEQFF. DNA for the CDR3: TGTGCCAGCAGTTTATCTCCACCGGCCTCCTACAATGAGCAGTTCTTC. V and J are TRBV27 and TRBJ2-1; D gene ambiguous. Deletions cut 0 bases from V and 0 bases from J, with 9 bases between. Germline-derived CDR1 and CDR2 are MNHEY and SMNVEV (reference sequence). The CDR3 is 16 residues long.

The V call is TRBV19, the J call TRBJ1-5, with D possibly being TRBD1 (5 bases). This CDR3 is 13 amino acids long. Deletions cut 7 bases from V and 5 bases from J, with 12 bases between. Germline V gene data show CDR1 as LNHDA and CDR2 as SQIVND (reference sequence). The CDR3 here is CASMGRDHQPQHF. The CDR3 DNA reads TGTGCCAGTATGGGGAGGGACCATCAGCCCCAGCATTTT.

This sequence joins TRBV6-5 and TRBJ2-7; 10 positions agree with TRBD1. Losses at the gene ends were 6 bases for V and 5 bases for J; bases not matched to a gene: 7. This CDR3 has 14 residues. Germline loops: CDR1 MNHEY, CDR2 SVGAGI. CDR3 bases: TGTGCCAGCAGCCCCGACAGGGGGCGCGACGAGCAGTACTTC. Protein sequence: CASSPDRGRDEQYF.

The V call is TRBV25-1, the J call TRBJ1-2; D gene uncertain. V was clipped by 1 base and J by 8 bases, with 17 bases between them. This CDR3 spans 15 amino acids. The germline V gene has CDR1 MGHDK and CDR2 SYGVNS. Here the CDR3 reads CASSESEIAPRGYTF. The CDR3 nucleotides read TGTGCCAGCAGTGAATCCGAAATCGCACCGCGCGGCTACACCTTC.

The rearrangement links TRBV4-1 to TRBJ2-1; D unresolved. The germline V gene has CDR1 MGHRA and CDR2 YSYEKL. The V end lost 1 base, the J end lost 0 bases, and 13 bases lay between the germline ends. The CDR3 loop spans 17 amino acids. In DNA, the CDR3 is TGCGCCAGCAGCCAAGGGCCAGTGGGTAGCTCCTACAATGAGCAGTTCTTC. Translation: CASSQGPVGSSYNEQFF.

DNA for the CDR3: TGCGCCAGCAGCTTGGTTCTGGGGCGGGGGAACACTGAAGCTTTCTTT. Translating gives CASSLVLGRGNTEAFF. The chain combines TRBV5-1 with TRBJ1-1; perhaps TRBD1 as D (5 bases). Germline V lookup: CDR1 SGHRS, CDR2 YFSETQ. Deletions cut 0 bases from V and 1 base from J, with 13 bases between. The CDR3 is 16 residues long. The complete variable domain, with remaining parts taken from reference TRBV5-1 and TRBJ1-1, reads KAGVTQTPRYLIKTRGQQVTLSCSPISGHRSVSWYQQTPGQGLQFLFEYFSETQRNKGNFPGRFSGRQFSNSRSEMNVSTLELGDSALYLCASSLVLGRGNTEAFFGQGTRLTVV.

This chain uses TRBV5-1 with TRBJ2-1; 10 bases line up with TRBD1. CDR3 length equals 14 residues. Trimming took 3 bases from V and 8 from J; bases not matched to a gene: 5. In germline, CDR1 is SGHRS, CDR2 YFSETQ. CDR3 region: CASSWGQGRDEQFF. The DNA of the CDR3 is TGCGCCAGCAGCTGGGGACAGGGGAGAGATGAGCAGTTCTTC.

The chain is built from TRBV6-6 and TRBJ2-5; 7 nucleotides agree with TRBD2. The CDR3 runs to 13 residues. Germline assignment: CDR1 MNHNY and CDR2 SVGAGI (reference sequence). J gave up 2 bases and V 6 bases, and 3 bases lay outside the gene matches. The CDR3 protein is CASRMGGQETQYF. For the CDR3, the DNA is TGTGCCAGCAGAATGGGGGGGCAAGAGACCCAGTACTTC.

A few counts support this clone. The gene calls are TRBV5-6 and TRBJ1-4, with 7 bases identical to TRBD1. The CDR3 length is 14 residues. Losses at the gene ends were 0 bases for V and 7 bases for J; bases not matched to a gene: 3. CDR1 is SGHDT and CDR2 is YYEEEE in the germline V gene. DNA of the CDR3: TGTGCCAGCAGCTTGGTCCGACAGGGTGAAAAACTGTTTTTT. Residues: CASSLVRQGEKLFF. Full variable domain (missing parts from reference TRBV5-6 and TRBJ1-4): DAGVTQSPTHLIKTRGQQVTLRCSPKSGHDTVSWYQQALGQGPQFIFQYYEEEERQRGNFPDRFSGHQFPNYSSELNVNALLLGDSALYLCASSLVRQGEKLFFGSGTQLSVL.